The 18 T cell receptor beta chains in this list originate from one sample, sequenced in a study of T cells after yellow fever vaccination. A single record per CDR3 protein comes from TCRdb applying MiXCR to the 5' RACE reads. The data show about 360,000 distinct CDR3 sequences, under 7.5% seen once. The sequences come from PBMCs, collected 5 days after the yellow fever booster vaccination. The receptors originated from a man between 25 and 39 years old who received the YFV17D yellow fever vaccine.

This clonotype was counted only a few times. The chain is built from TRBV6-5 and TRBJ2-1; D is perhaps TRBD1 (6 bases). Trimming removed 6 bases at V and 0 bases at J, with 12 bases between. CDR1 is MNHEY and CDR2 is SVGAGI in the germline V gene. This CDR3 is 15 amino acids long. CDR3 in DNA: TGTGCCAGCAGGATAAACAGGGACTCCTACAATGAGCAGTTCTTC. As protein: CASRINRDSYNEQFF.

The chain is built from TRBV5-4 and TRBJ2-5, with 7 positions matching TRBD1. Germline-derived CDR1 and CDR2 are SGHNT and YYREEE (reference sequence). The CDR3 runs 13 residues. V gave up 5 bases and J gave up 4 bases; unmatched junction bases: 5. CDR3 residues: CASRNTGVETQYF. CDR3 sequence (DNA): TGTGCCAGCAGGAACACAGGGGTAGAGACCCAGTACTTC.

This chain's CDR3 is CASSLAGISSYEQYF. DNA of the CDR3: TGTGCCAGCAGCTTAGCTGGGATAAGCTCCTACGAGCAGTACTTC. The V call is TRBV7-2, the J call TRBJ2-7; unclear D gene. V was pared by 0 bases and J by 0 bases, with 9 bases between. Germline assignment: CDR1 SGHTA and CDR2 FQGNSA. The CDR3 runs to 15 residues.

This clonotype showed up just a few times. The chain couples TRBV12-3 or TRBV12-4 to TRBJ2-1; no clear D gene. V gave up 6 bases and J gave up 6 bases, with 9 bases separating them. There are 12 residues in the CDR3. The CDR3 region is CASRKQTNEQFF. The CDR3 DNA follows: TGTGCCAGCAGAAAACAAACCAATGAGCAGTTCTTC.

This clonotype showed up just a few times. This chain uses TRBV7-2 with TRBJ1-5; 8 bases are a match to TRBD1. There are 15 residues in the CDR3. V trimming: 2 bases; J trimming: 7 bases; junction bases outside the gene matches: 7. Germline V CDR1 and CDR2: SGHTA, FQGNSA. The CDR3 nucleotides are TGTGCCAGCAGCTTATGGTCAGGGGGCGACCAGCCCCAGCATTTT. Its protein product is CASSLWSGGDQPQHF.

At least ten counts were recorded for this clonotype. The V gene is TRBV9, the J gene TRBJ2-7; TRBD1 aligns across 9 bases. With 5 bases clipped from V and 6 bases from J, the junction kept 12 bases outside the gene matches. This CDR3 has 15 amino acids. Germline V lookup: CDR1 SGDLS, CDR2 YYNGEE. The CDR3 DNA is TGTGCCAGCAGTTCCACGGGACAGGGTCTACTCGAGCAGTACTTC. Protein product: CASSSTGQGLLEQYF.

This rearrangement joins TRBV6-2 or TRBV6-3 to TRBJ2-1; 8 bases are a match to TRBD2. The V and J ends lost 5 bases and 2 bases, in that order; junction bases with no gene match: 20. In germline, CDR1 is MNHEY, CDR2 SVGEGT. The CDR3 extends over 20 amino acids. The CDR3 is CASSRLTGYRAGGAYNEQFF. CDR3 DNA sequence: TGTGCCAGCAGTCGTCTTACAGGGTACAGGGCGGGAGGTGCCTACAATGAGCAGTTCTTC.

This clonotype was seen a handful of times. J is TRBJ2-2 and V is TRBV10-3; TRBD1 aligns across 8 bases. CDR1 is ENHRY, CDR2 SYGVKD, per germline. The V segment lost 5 bases and the J segment 7 bases; nucleotides outside the gene matches: 6. This CDR3 contains 14 residues. CDR3 nucleotides: TGTGCCATCAGTAAGACAGGGGACGACGGGGAGCTGTTTTTT. Protein product: CAISKTGDDGELFF.

There are many counts of this clonotype. This chain links TRBV5-1 with TRBJ2-1; 8 bases fit TRBD2. The CDR3 extends over 15 amino acids. Germline loops: CDR1 SGHRS, CDR2 YFSETQ. Trimming cost V 4 bases and J 3 bases; bases outside gene matches: 6. For the CDR3, the DNA is TGCGCCAGCAGCACGACCGGGACTAGCTACAATGAGCAGTTCTTC. This codes for CASSTTGTSYNEQFF.

The rearrangement uses TRBV10-3 and TRBJ2-1, with 9 bases aligning to TRBD2. The V gene's germline CDR1 is ENHRY and CDR2 SYGVKD. The CDR3 has 22 amino acids. V lost 5 bases, J lost 7 bases, and 30 bases stayed unmatched. Here the CDR3 reads CAISPAYNLAGVKRMDGNEQFF. The CDR3 nucleotides read TGTGCCATCAGTCCCGCCTACAACTTAGCGGGAGTTAAGAGGATGGATGGTAATGAGCAGTTCTTC.

This clonotype was counted a few times. CDR3 protein: CSARAGLTDTQYF. For the CDR3, the DNA is TGCAGTGCTAGGGCGGGACTCACAGATACGCAGTATTTT. This chain uses TRBV20-1 with TRBJ2-3; D is possibly TRBD2 (6 bases). This CDR3 spans 13 amino acids. Germline V gene sequence: CDR1 DFQATT, CDR2 SNEGSKA (reference sequence). V was shortened by 3 bases and J by 2 bases, with 9 bases between the two germline ends.

This clonotype was seen more than once but under ten times. The chain uses TRBV12-3 or TRBV12-4 and TRBJ2-5, with TRBD2 matching over 13 bases. Trimming removed 3 bases from V and 5 bases from J; junction bases left unmatched: 3. The CDR3 contains 15 residues. As DNA, the CDR3 is TGTGCCAGCAGTTTCGGGGGACTAGCGGGGGAGACCCAGTACTTC. Translating it yields CASSFGGLAGETQYF.

There are a few counts of this clonotype. V is TRBV20-1 and J is TRBJ1-1; D unresolved. Deletions cut 0 bases from V and 1 base from J, with 9 bases between. CDR3 length: 14 residues. The V gene's germline CDR1 is DFQATT and CDR2 SNEGSKA (reference sequence). CDR3 sequence (DNA): TGCAGTGCTAGAGAAGACGGTAAGAACACTGAAGCTTTCTTT. The encoded protein is CSAREDGKNTEAFF.

The sample holds many counts of this clonotype. The CDR3 region has the DNA TGTGCTAGTGGTTTGATTAGCGGACCAGCTCGACGGACCACCATTCAAGAGACCCAGTACTTC. Protein product: CASGLISGPARRTTIQETQYF. This chain links TRBV12-5 with TRBJ2-5, with a tentative D call TRBD2 (6 bases). Germline V lookup: CDR1 LGHNT, CDR2 FRNRAP. With 2 bases removed from V and 2 bases from J, the gap between germline ends came to 30 bases. The CDR3 has 21 amino acids.

Only a few counts were recorded for this clonotype. The chain employs TRBV7-6 and TRBJ2-3; TRBD2 is a possible D gene (6 bases). Trimming pared 1 base from V and 1 base from J, leaving 9 bases between. The V gene's germline CDR1 is SGHVS and CDR2 FNYEAQ. The CDR3 is 15 amino acids. CDR3 sequence (DNA): TGTGCCAGCAGCTTAGTTCCTAGCGGCACAGATACGCAGTATTTT. Residues: CASSLVPSGTDTQYF.

This clonotype was seen a few times. The V and J genes are TRBV7-9 and TRBJ2-7; D tentatively fits TRBD1 or TRBD2 (6 bases each). The germline CDR1 and CDR2 sequences are SEHNR and FQNEAQ (reference sequence). CDR3 size: 14 residues. The V gene lost 3 bases and the J gene lost 6 bases, with 15 bases spanning the gap. CDR3 sequence (DNA): TGTGCCAGCAGCTTCCCGACAGGTAGCGGCGAGCAGTACTTC. Translating gives CASSFPTGSGEQYF. The variable domain in full, completed from reference TRBV7-9 and TRBJ2-7, reads DTGVSQNPRHKITKRGQNVTFRCDPISEHNRLYWYRQTLGQGPEFLTYFQNEAQLEKSRLLSDRFSAERPKGSFSTLEIQRTEQGDSAMYLCASSFPTGSGEQYFGPGTRLTVT.

This clonotype has only a few counts. V and J are TRBV5-1 and TRBJ2-4; TRBD1 matches 9 bases. After removal of 3 bases from V and 6 bases from J, the junction contained 10 bases not matched to a gene. CDR1 is SGHRS and CDR2 is YFSETQ in the germline V gene. The CDR3 is 16 amino acids. The CDR3 DNA follows: TGCGCCAGCAGCTGGGGATCCGGGACAGGGATAAACATTCAGTACTTC. This encodes CASSWGSGTGINIQYF.

The V gene is TRBV11-3, the J gene TRBJ1-1; D is possibly TRBD1 (6 bases). This CDR3 has 13 residues. CDR1 and CDR2 from the germline V gene are SGHNT and YENEEA. Trimming stripped 5 bases from V and 1 base from J, with 8 bases between. The CDR3 sequence: CASSRGKNTEAFF. In DNA, the CDR3 is TGTGCCAGCAGCAGGGGGAAGAACACTGAAGCTTTCTTT.